A selection of T cell receptor beta chains follows, all from one sample in a study of cytomegalovirus exposure and HLA in healthy donors. The table came from immunoSEQ multiplex PCR; TCRdb's copy has only in-frame clones and leaves some out. This sample has around 190,000 clones, with roughly 74% found just once. Sequencing used PBMCs. Receptors were obtained from a woman aged 25-40 years in good health and CMV-seropositive. Both conserved end residues are part of each CDR3. D genes are given only for firm matches.

>TRBJ2-1|TRBV19|TRBD2
TGTGCCAGTAGGGAACCGGGACTAGCCCTCAATGAGCAGTTCTTC
CASREPGLALNEQFF
>TRBJ1-2|TRBV19|.
TGTGCCATTTCGGACAGCTATGGCTACACCTTC
CAISDSYGYTF
>TRBJ2-3|TRBV5-1|TRBD1
TGCGCCAGCAGCGAGGGGACAGGCTTGATTGGCACAGATACGCAGTATTTT
CASSEGTGLIGTDTQYF
>TRBJ2-3|TRBV30|.
TGTGCCTGGAGTAAGGACAGAAGCACAGATACGCAGTATTTT
CAWSKDRSTDTQYF
>TRBJ2-2|TRBV9|.
TGTGCCAGCAGCGTAGGACAGTACACCGGGGAGCTGTTTTTT
CASSVGQYTGELFF
>TRBJ1-2|TRBV5-1|TRBD1
TGCGCCAGCAGCCCGGGACAGGGTGAGGGTAACTATGGCTACACCTTC
CASSPGQGEGNYGYTF
>TRBJ2-3|TRBV4-1|TRBD1
TGCGCCAGCAGCCAGGGGGGGACAGGGAGATCTCCAGATACGCAGTATTTT
CASSQGGTGRSPDTQYF
>TRBJ1-3|TRBV4-2|.
TGTGCCAGCAGCCAAGATATGACGGGTGGAAACACCATATATTTT
CASSQDMTGGNTIYF
>TRBJ1-1|TRBV4-1|.
TGCGCCAGCAGCCGCGAGGGTATGAACACTGAAGCTTTCTTT
CASSREGMNTEAFF
>TRBJ2-5|TRBV5-1|.
TGCGCCAGCAGCCGAGAAGAGACCCAGTACTTC
CASSREETQYF